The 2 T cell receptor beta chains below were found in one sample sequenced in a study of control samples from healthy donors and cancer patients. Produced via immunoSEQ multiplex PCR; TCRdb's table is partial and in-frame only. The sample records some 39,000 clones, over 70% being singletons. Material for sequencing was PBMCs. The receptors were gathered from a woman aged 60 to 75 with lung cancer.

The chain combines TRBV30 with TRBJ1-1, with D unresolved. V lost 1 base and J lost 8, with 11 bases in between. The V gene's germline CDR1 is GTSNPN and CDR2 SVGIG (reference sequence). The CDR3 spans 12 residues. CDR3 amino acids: CAWSASQGEAFF. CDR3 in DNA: TGTGCCTGGAGTGCTTCCCAAGGGGAAGCTTTCTTT.

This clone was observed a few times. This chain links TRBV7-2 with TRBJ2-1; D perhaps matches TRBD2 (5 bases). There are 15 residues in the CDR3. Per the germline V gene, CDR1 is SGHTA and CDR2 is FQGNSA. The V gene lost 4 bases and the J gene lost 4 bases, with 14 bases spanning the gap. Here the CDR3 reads CASSSMSGVYNEQFF. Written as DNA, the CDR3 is TGTGCCAGCAGCTCAATGAGCGGAGTATACAATGAGCAGTTCTTC.